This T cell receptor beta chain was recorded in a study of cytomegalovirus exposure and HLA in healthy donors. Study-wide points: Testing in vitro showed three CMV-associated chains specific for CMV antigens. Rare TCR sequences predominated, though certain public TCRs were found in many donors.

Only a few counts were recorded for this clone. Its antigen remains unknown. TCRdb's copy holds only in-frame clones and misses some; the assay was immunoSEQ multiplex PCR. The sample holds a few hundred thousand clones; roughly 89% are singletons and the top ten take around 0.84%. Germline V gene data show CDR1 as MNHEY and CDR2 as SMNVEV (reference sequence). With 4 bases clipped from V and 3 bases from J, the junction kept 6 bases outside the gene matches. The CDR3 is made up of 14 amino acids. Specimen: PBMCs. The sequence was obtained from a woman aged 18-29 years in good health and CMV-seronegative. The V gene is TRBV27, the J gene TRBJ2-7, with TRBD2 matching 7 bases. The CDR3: CASSWAGEGYEQYF. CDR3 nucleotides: TGTGCCAGCAGTTGGGCGGGAGAAGGCTACGAGCAGTACTTC.